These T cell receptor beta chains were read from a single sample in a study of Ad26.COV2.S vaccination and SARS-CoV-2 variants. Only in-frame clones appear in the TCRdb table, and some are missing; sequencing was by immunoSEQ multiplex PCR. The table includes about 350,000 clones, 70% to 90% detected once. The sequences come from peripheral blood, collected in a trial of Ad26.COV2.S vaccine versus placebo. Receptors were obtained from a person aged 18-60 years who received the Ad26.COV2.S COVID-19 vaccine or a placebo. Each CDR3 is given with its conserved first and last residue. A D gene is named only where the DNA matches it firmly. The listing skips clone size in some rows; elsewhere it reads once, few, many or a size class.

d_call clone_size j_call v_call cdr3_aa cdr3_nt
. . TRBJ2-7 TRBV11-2 CASSLEAAYEQYF TGTGCCAGCAGCTTAGAAGCCGCCTACGAGCAGTACTTC
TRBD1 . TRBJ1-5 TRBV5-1 CASSLTPLTGNNQPQHF TGCGCCAGCAGCTTGACCCCATTGACAGGGAACAATCAGCCCCAGCATTTT
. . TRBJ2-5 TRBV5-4 CASSPGHYQETQYF TGTGCCAGCAGCCCGGGACATTACCAAGAGACCCAGTACTTC
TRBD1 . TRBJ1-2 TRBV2 CASSVGQFYGYTF TGTGCCAGCAGTGTGGGACAGTTCTATGGCTACACCTTC
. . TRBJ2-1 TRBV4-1 CASSQWDSNEQFF TGCGCCAGCAGCCAGTGGGATTCCAATGAGCAGTTCTTC
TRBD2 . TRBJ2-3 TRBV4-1 CASSLQLAGNSMGTDTQYF TGCGCCAGCAGCCTGCAACTAGCGGGGAATTCTATGGGCACAGATACGCAGTATTTT
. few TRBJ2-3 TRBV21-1 CASSKGCSSLSTDTQYF TGTGCCAGCAGCAAAGGTTGTTCTAGCCTTAGCACAGATACGCAGTATTTT
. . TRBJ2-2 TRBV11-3 CASSLMRPPTCWPDTGELFF TGTGCCAGCAGCCTTATGCGCCCGCCAACGTGTTGGCCGGACACCGGGGAGCTGTTTTTT
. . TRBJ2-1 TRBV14 CASSRRGPWNEQFF TGTGCCAGCAGCCGGCGAGGGCCATGGAATGAGCAGTTCTTC
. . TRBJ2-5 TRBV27 CASSLTGVVAGETQYF TGTGCCAGCAGTTTAACCGGGGTGGTGGCTGGAGAGACCCAGTACTTC
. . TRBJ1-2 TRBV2 CASSPLREHGYTF TGTGCCAGCAGTCCACTCAGGGAACATGGCTACACCTTC
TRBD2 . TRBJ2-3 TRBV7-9 CASSSPGGASDTQYF TGTGCCAGCAGCTCACCCGGGGGGGCCTCCGATACGCAGTATTTT
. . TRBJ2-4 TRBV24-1 CATSDSNSYENIQYF TGTGCCACCAGTGATTCTAATAGTTACGAAAACATTCAGTACTTC
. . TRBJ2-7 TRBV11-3 CASSLGGAEGYEQYF TGTGCCAGCAGCTTAGGGGGGGCAGAGGGCTACGAGCAGTACTTC
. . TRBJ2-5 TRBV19 CASSISLGAGRETQYF TGTGCCAGTAGTATTTCTCTTGGCGCAGGGAGGGAGACCCAGTACTTC
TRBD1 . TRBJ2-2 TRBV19 CASRVQGASTGELFF TGTGCCAGTAGGGTACAGGGGGCTAGCACCGGGGAGCTGTTTTTT
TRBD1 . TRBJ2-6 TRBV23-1 CASSPPPGQGAGGANVLTF TGCGCCAGCAGTCCCCCCCCGGGACAGGGGGCTGGGGGGGCCAACGTCCTGACTTTC
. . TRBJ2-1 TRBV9 CASSVEMGTRNNEQFF TGTGCCAGCAGCGTAGAGATGGGGACAAGGAACAATGAGCAGTTCTTC
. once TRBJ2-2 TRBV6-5 CASNRAGSNTGELFF TGTGCCAGCAATAGGGCGGGATCCAACACCGGGGAGCTGTTTTTT
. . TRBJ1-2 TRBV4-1 CASSQEVGSGGYTF TGCGCCAGCAGCCAAGAGGTCGGATCGGGTGGCTACACCTTC
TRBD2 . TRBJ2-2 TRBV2 CASSVGLAGGPGELFF TGTGCCAGCAGTGTAGGGCTAGCGGGGGGCCCCGGGGAGCTGTTTTTT
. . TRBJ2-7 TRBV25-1 CASSGSVNSYEQYF TGTGCCAGCAGTGGGTCGGTCAACTCCTACGAGCAGTACTTC
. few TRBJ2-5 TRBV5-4 CASSPGAGEGETQYF TGTGCCAGCAGCCCGGGGGCGGGAGAGGGAGAGACCCAGTACTTC
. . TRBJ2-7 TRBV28 CASSPPGAGRGEQYF TGTGCCAGCAGTCCACCGGGGGCGGGCAGGGGCGAGCAGTACTTC
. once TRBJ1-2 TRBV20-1 CSARDFTGYTF TGCAGTGCTAGAGACTTTACTGGCTACACCTTC
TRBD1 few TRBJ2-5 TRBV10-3 CAIGQGKETQYF TGTGCCATCGGACAGGGGAAAGAGACCCAGTACTTC
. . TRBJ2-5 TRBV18 CASSKNSGNQETQYF TGTGCCAGCTCAAAAAATTCAGGGAACCAAGAGACCCAGTACTTC
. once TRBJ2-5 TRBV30 CAWTGQKQETQYF TGTGCCTGGACTGGACAGAAACAAGAGACCCAGTACTTC
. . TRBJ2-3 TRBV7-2 CASSFRGWEGTQYF TGTGCCAGCAGCTTTAGAGGTTGGGAAGGTACGCAGTATTTT
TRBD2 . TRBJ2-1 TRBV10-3 CAISAPTSGIDIEQFF TGTGCCATCAGCGCTCCGACTAGCGGGATTGACATTGAGCAGTTCTTC
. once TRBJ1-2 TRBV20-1 CSAPKGHVVSF TGCAGTGCCCCAAAGGGGCATGTGGTTAGCTTC
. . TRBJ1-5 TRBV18 CASSPSPGNQPQHF TGTGCCAGCTCACCAAGCCCGGGCAATCAGCCCCAGCATTTT
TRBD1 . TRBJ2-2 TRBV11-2 CASSFSAGQGHVELFF TGTGCCAGCAGCTTCTCTGCTGGACAGGGCCATGTGGAGCTGTTTTTT
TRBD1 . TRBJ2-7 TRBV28 CASSPHRGTWDF TGTGCCAGCAGTCCGCACAGGGGGACGTGGGACTTC
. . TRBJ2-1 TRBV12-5 CASGLTMSSKQFF TGTGCTAGTGGTTTGACAATGAGTTCGAAGCAGTTCTTC
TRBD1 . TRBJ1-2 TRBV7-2 CASSLATGGYGYTF TGTGCCAGCAGCTTAGCTACAGGGGGCTATGGCTACACCTTC
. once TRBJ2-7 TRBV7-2 CASSLGFTADYEQYF TGTGCCAGCAGCTTAGGGTTCACGGCGGACTACGAGCAGTACTTC
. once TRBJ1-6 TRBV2 CASNLRGGRDNSPLHF TGTGCCAGCAACCTAAGGGGGGGCAGGGATAATTCACCCCTCCACTTT
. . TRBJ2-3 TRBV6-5 CASSYSGTLTDTQYF TGTGCCAGCAGTTACTCAGGAACCCTCACAGATACGCAGTATTTT
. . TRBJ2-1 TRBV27 CASGSGPASSYNEQFF TGTGCCAGCGGAAGCGGGCCCGCGAGCTCCTACAATGAGCAGTTCTTC
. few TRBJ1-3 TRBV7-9 CASSLVLGSGNTIYF TGTGCCAGCAGCCTCGTTTTAGGATCTGGAAACACCATATATTTT
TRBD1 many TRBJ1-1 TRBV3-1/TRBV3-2 CASSFGTGNTEAFF TGTGCCAGCAGCTTCGGGACAGGGAACACTGAAGCTTTCTTT
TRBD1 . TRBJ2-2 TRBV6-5 CASSSRDRGTGELFF TGTGCCAGCAGTTCCCGGGACAGGGGGACCGGGGAGCTGTTTTTT
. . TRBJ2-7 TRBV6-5 CASSRQRDGTYEQYF TGTGCCAGCAGTCGTCAACGGGACGGGACCTACGAGCAGTACTTC
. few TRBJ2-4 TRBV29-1 CSVAPLGGKNIQYF TGCAGCGTCGCCCCCCTAGGAGGCAAAAACATTCAGTACTTC
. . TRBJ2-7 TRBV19 CASSTPRDGGYEQYF TGTGCCAGTAGTACCCCCCGGGACGGAGGGTACGAGCAGTACTTC
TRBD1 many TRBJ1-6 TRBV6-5 CASSLTGGQGSPLHF TGTGCCAGCAGCCTTACAGGGGGCCAGGGGTCACCCCTCCACTTT
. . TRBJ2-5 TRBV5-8 CASSLQGGPETQYF TGTGCCAGCAGCCTACAGGGGGGGCCGGAGACCCAGTACTTC
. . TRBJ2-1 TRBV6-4 CASSESRGYNEQFF TGTGCCAGCAGTGAATCACGCGGGTACAATGAGCAGTTCTTC
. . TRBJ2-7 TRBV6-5 CATQGISDEQYF TGTGCCACACAGGGAATATCGGACGAGCAGTACTTC
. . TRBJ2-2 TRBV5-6 CASSFQGPGELFF TGTGCCAGCAGCTTCCAGGGTCCCGGGGAGCTGTTTTTT
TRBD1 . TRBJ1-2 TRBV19 CASSRGTVWDYGYTF TGTGCCAGTAGTAGGGGGACAGTGTGGGACTATGGCTACACCTTC
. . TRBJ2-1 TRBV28 CASSLIGFYNEQFF TGTGCCAGCAGTTTAATTGGGTTTTACAATGAGCAGTTCTTC
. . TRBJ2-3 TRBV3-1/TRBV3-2 CASSPIGTDTQYF TGTGCCAGCAGCCCCATAGGGACAGATACGCAGTATTTT
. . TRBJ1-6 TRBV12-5 CASGLEGRNSPLHF TGTGCTAGTGGTTTGGAGGGACGCAATTCACCCCTCCACTTT
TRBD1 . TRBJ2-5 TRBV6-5 CASRQGARETQYF TGTGCCAGTAGACAGGGGGCGAGAGAGACCCAGTACTTC
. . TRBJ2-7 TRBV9 CASSPDRYEQYF TGTGCCAGCAGCCCCGACAGATACGAGCAGTACTTC